This T cell receptor (beta chain) emerged from a study of T-cell reconstitution after alpha-beta-depleted transplantation in children. Per germline, CDR1 SGHTA and CDR2 FQGNSA. The V and J ends lost 5 bases and 4 bases, in that order; junction bases with no gene match: 7. This CDR3 spans 17 amino acids. It was with unique molecular identifiers that the TCRbeta library was prepared. Each CDR3 protein gets one entry after TCRdb re-called the PCR reads with MiXCR. The sample holds just over 350,000 distinct CDR3 sequences, about 14% seen once. The chain joins TRBV7-2 to TRBJ2-1; 14 bases match TRBD2. This TCR was recovered from a human donor who donated a stem cell graft to a child with Fanconi anemia. The material sequenced was PBMCs, taken from the stem cell graft. CDR3 sequence: CASSALRTSGGYNEQFF. DNA of the CDR3: TGTGCCAGCAGCGCTCTCCGGACTAGCGGGGGGTACAATGAGCAGTTCTTC.